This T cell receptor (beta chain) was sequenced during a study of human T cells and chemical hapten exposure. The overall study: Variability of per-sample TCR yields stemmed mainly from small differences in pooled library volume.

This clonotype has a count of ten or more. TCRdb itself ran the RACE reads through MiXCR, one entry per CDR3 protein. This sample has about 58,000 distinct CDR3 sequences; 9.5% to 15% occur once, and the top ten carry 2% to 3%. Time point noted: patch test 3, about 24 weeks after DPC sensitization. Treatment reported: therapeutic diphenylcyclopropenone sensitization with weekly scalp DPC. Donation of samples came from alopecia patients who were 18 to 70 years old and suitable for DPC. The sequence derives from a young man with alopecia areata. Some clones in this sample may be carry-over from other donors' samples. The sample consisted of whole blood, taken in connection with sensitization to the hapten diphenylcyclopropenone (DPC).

This chain's CDR3 is CASSVDNEQFF. The CDR3 nucleotides read TGTGCCAGCAGCGTAGACAATGAGCAGTTCTTC. The rearrangement links TRBV7-9 to TRBJ2-1, with unresolved D. V lost 5 bases and J lost 5, with 4 bases in between. The CDR3 is made up of 11 amino acids. CDR1 and CDR2 from the germline V gene are SEHNR and FQNEAQ (reference sequence).